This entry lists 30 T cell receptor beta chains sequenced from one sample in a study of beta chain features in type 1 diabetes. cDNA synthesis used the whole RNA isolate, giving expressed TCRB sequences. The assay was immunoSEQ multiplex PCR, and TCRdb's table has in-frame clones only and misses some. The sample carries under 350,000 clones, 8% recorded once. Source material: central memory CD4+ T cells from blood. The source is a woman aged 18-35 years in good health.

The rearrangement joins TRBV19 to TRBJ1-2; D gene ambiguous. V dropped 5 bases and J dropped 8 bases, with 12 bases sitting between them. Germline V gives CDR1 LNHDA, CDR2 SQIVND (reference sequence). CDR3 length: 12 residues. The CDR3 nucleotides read TGTGCCAGTAGTGCAGACGAATGGGGCTACACCTTC. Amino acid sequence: CASSADEWGYTF.

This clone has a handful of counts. CDR3 DNA: TGTGCCAGCAGCTTGGGGACTAGCGGGAGTGGGTACGAGCAGTACTTC. Protein product: CASSLGTSGSGYEQYF. This rearrangement joins TRBV7-2 to TRBJ2-7, with 14 bases that match TRBD2. Germline V gene lookup returns CDR1 SGHTA and CDR2 FQGNSA. The trim removed 3 bases at V and 4 bases at J, leaving 5 bases unmatched. CDR3 size: 16 residues.

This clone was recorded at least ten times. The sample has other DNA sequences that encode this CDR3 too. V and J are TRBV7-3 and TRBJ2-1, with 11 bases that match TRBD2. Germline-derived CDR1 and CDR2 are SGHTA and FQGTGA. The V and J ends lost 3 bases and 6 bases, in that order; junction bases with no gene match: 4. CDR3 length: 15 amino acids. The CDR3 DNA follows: TGTGCCAGCAGCTTTAGCGGGGGGGCCTCCAATGAGCAGTTCTTC. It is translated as CASSFSGGASNEQFF.

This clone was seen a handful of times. CDR3 residues: CASRHGTYQETQYF. Here the CDR3 DNA reads TGTGCCAGCAGACACGGGACGTACCAAGAGACCCAGTACTTC. V gene TRBV6-6 combines with J gene TRBJ2-5; either TRBD1 or TRBD2 may supply D (5 bases each). Trimming removed 6 bases from V and 0 bases from J, with 11 bases in between. CDR1 and CDR2 (germline): MNHNY, SVGAGI (reference sequence). The CDR3 contains 14 residues.

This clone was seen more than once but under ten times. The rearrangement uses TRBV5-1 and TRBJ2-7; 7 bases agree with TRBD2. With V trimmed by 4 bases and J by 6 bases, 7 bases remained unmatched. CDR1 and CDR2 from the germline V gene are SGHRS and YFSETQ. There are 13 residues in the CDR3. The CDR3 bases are TGCGCCAGCAGCCAAAGGGAGGGCGGCGAGCAGTACGTC. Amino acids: CASSQREGGEQYV.

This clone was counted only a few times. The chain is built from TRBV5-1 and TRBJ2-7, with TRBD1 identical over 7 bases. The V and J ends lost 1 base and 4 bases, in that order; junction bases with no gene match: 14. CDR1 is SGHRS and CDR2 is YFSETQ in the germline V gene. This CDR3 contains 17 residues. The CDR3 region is CASSLIPGTEARYEQYF. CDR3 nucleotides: TGCGCCAGCAGCTTGATACCCGGGACAGAGGCTCGGTACGAGCAGTACTTC.

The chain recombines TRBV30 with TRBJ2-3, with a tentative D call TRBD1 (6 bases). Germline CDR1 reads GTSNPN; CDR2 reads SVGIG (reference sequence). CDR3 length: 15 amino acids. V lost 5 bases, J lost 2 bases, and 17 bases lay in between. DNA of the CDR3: TGTGCCTGGGGCCGGGACAAAGTTGTCACAGATACGCAGTATTTT. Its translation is CAWGRDKVVTDTQYF.

This CDR3 is CASSSNNEQFF. In DNA form, the CDR3 reads TGTGCCAGCAGCTCTAACAATGAGCAGTTCTTC. The V gene is TRBV7-9, the J gene TRBJ2-1; D gene unclear. Germline loops: CDR1 SEHNR, CDR2 FQNEAQ (reference sequence). The CDR3 length is 11 residues. Trimming left V 4 bases short and J 5 bases short, with 3 bases between.

CDR3 residues: CASSHASEGKGSPLHF. CDR3 nucleotide sequence: TGCGCCAGCAGCCATGCCTCAGAGGGTAAAGGTTCACCCCTCCACTTT. V usage is TRBV4-3 and J usage is TRBJ1-6; D gene unclear. The germline CDR1 and CDR2 sequences are LGHNA and YSLEER. CDR3 length: 16 amino acids. V lost 3 bases to trimming and J lost 9 bases, with 18 bases between them.

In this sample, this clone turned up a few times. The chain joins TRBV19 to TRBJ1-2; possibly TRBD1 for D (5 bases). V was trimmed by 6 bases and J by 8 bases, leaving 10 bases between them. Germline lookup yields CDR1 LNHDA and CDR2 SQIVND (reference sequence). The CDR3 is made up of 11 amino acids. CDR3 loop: CASRRGRGYTF. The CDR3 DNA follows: TGTGCCAGTAGGAGGGGACGGGGCTACACCTTC.

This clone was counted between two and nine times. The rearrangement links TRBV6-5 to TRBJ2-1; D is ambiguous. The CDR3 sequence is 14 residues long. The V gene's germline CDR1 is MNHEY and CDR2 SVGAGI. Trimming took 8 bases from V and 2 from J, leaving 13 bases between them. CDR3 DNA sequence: TGTGCCAGCTGGGGAAACCGACCCTACAATGAGCAGTTCTTC. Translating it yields CASWGNRPYNEQFF.

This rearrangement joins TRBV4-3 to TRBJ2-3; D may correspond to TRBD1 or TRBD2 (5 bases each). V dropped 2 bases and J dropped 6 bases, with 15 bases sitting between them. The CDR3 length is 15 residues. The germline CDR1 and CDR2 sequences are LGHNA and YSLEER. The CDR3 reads CASSQYGAGVDTQYF. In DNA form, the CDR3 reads TGCGCCAGCAGCCAATACGGGGCAGGTGTGGATACGCAGTATTTT.

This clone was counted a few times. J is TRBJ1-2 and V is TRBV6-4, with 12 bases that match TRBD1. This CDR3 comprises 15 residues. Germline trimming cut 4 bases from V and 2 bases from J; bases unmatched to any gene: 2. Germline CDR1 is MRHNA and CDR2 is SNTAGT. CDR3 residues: CASSVGTGGNYGYTF. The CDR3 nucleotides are TGTGCCAGCAGTGTAGGGACAGGGGGCAACTATGGCTACACCTTC.

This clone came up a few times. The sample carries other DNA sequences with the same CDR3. CDR3 amino acids: CSVRLADQETQYF. The CDR3 coding sequence is TGCAGCGTTCGGCTAGCGGACCAAGAGACCCAGTACTTC. This chain links TRBV29-1 with TRBJ2-5; 7 bases line up with TRBD2. The CDR3 extends over 13 amino acids. Germline V gene data show CDR1 as SQVTM and CDR2 as ANQGSEA. J lost 0 bases, V lost 5 bases, and 3 bases had no gene match.

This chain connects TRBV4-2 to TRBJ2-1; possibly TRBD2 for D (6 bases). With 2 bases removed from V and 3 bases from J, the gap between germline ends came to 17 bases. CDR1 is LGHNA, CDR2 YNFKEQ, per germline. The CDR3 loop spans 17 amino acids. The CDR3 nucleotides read TGTGCCAGCAGCCAAAACACCCGGGGGACCTTCTACAATGAGCAGTTCTTC. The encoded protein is CASSQNTRGTFYNEQFF.

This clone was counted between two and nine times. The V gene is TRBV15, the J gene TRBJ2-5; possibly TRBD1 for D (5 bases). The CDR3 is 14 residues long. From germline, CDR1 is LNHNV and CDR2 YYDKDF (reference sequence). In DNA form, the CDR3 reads TGTGCGACGGCACGGACACATCCGCGGGAGACCCAGTACTTC. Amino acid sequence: CATARTHPRETQYF.

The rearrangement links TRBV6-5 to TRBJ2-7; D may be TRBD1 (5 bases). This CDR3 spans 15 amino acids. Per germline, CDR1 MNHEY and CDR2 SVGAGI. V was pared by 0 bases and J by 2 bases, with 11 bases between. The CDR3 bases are TGTGCCAGCAGTTACTCGAAGGGGCTGACCTACGAGCAGTACTTC. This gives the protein CASSYSKGLTYEQYF.

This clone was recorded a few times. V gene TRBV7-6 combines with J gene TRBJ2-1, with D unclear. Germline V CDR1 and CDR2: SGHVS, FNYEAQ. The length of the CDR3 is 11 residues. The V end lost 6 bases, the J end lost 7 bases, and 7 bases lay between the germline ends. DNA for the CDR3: TGTGCCAGCAGTAAGTTAAATGAGCAGTTCTTC. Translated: CASSKLNEQFF. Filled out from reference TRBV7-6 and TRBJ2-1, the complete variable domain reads GAGVSQSPRYKVTKRGQDVALRCDPISGHVSLYWYRQALGQGPEFLTYFNYEAQQDKSGLPNDRFSAERPEGSISTLTIQRTEQRDSAMYRCASSKLNEQFFGPGTRLTVL.

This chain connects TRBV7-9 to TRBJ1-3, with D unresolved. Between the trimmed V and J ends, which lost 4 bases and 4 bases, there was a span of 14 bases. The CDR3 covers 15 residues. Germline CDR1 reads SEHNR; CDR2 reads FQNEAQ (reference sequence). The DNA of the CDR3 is TGTGCCAGCAGCTCCGACTCGGCTTCGGGAAACACCATATATTTT. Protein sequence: CASSSDSASGNTIYF.

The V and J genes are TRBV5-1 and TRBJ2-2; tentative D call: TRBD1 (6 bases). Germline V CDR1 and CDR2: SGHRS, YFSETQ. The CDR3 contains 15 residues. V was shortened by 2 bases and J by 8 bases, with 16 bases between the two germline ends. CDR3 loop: CASSLGDTSAGELFF. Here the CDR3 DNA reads TGCGCCAGCAGCTTAGGGGACACTTCTGCGGGGGAGCTGTTTTTT.

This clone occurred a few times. CDR3 residues: CASSSGTSGQQFF. For the CDR3, the DNA is TGTGCCAGCAGCTCAGGGACTAGCGGACAGCAGTTCTTC. The chain recombines TRBV11-3 with TRBJ2-1; 11 bases match TRBD2. This CDR3 is 13 amino acids long. V gave up 4 bases and J gave up 11 bases; unmatched junction bases: 4. Germline CDR1 is SGHNT and CDR2 is YENEEA.

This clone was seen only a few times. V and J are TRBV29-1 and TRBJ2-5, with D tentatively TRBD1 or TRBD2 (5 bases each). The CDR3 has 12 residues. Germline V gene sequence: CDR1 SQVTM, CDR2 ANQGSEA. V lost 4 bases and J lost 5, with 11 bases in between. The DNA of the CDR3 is TGCAGCGTTGCAGGGCGCGGGGAGACCCAGTACTTC. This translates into CSVAGRGETQYF.

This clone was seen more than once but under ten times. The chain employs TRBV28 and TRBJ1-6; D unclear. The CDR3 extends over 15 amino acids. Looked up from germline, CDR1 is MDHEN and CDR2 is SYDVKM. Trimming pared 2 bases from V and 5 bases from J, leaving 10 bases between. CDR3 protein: CASSLRPVDNSPLHF. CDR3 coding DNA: TGTGCCAGCAGTTTACGGCCAGTTGATAATTCACCCCTCCACTTT.

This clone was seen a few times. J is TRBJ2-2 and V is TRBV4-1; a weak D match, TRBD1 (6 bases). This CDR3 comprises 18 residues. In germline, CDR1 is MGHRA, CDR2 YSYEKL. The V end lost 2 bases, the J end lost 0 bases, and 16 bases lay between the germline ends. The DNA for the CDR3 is TGCGCCAGCAGCCAACCCCGCCGCCGGACAGCGAACACCGGGGAGCTGTTTTTT. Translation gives CASSQPRRRTANTGELFF.

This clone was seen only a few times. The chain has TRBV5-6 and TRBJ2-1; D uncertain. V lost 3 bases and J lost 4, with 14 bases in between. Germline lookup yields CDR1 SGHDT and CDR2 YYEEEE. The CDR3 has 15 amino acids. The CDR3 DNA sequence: TGTGCCAGCAGCTACGGGCACTTTGGATACAATGAGCAGTTCTTC. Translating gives CASSYGHFGYNEQFF.

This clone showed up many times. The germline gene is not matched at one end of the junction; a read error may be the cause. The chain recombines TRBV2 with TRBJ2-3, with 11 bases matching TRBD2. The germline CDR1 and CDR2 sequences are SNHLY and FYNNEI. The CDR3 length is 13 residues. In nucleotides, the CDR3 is TGTGCCAGCAGTGCTCTAGCGGGGGGACTCGGGGATTTT. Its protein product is CASSALAGGLGDF.

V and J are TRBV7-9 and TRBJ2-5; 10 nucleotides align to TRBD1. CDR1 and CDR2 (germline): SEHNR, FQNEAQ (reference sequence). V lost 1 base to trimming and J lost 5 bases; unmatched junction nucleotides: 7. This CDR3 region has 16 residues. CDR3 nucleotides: TGTGCCAGCAGCTTAGGGGTGGACAGGGGGTGGGAGACCCAGTACTTC. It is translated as CASSLGVDRGWETQYF.

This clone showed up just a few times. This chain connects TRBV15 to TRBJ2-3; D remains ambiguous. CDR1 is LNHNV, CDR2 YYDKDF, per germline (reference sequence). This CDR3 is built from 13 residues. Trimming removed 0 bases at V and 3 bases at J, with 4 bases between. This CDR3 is CATSRDRTDTQYF. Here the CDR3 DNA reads TGTGCCACCAGCAGAGATCGAACAGATACGCAGTATTTT.

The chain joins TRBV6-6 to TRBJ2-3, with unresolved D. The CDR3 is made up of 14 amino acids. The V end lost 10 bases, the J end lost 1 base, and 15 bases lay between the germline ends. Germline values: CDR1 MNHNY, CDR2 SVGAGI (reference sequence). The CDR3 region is CATTQVLGTDTQYF. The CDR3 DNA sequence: TGTGCCACCACTCAAGTCCTAGGCACAGATACGCAGTATTTT.

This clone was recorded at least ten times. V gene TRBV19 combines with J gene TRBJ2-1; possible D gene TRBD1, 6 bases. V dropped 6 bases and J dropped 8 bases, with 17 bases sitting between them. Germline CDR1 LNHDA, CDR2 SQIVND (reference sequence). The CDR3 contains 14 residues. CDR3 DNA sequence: TGTGCCAGTAGCGAACCAGGGGAGAGCGATGAGCAGTTCTTC. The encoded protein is CASSEPGESDEQFF.